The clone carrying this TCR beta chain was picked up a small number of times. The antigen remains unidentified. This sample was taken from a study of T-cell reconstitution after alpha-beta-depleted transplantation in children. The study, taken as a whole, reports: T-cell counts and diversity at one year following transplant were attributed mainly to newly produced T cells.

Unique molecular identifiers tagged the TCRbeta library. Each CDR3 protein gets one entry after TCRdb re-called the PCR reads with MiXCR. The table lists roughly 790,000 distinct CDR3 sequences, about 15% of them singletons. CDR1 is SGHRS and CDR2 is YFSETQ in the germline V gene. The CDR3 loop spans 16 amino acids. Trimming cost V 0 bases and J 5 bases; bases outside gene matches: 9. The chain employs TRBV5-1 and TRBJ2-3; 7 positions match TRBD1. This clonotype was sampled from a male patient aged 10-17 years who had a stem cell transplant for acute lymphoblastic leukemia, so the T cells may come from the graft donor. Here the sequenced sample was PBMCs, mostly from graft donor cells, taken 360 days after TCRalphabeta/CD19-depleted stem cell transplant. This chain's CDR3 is CASSLDLGGAVDTQYF. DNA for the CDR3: TGCGCCAGCAGCTTGGACCTAGGGGGCGCGGTAGATACGCAGTATTTT.